This T cell receptor (beta chain) is drawn from a study of CD8 T cells in ankylosing spondylitis. A single record per CDR3 protein comes from TCRdb applying MiXCR to the 5' RACE reads. Seen here are 200,000 to 250,000 distinct CDR3 sequences, about a sixth observed once, and the top ten hold about 42%. The sample holds a few counts of this clonotype. Its target is unknown. Findings of the study overall: According to the report, clones linked to the disease were significantly enriched in matched synovial fluid samples taken from ankylosing spondylitis patients. In ankylosing spondylitis blood, a motif of roughly eight highly homologous TCR beta variants appeared characteristic.

The germline V and J ends were trimmed by 2 bases and 5 bases, with 10 bases remaining between them. This CDR3 is built from 13 residues. Germline CDR1 is SGHDN and CDR2 is FVKESK. This sequence was found in a male donor with ankylosing spondylitis. This chain uses TRBV14 with TRBJ2-7; D unresolved. The sample was blood, either unsorted or a sorted T cell fraction (not recorded which). CDR3 residues: CASSQFRKDEQYF. As DNA, the CDR3 is TGTGCCAGCAGCCAATTTCGTAAGGACGAGCAGTACTTC.